The 9 T cell receptor beta chains given below trace back to one sample, sequenced in a study of identical twins. MiXCR, applied by TCRdb to the 5' RACE reads, yields one record per CDR3 protein. The data show around 1.7 million distinct CDR3 sequences, about 30% seen once. Sample: cord blood. These receptors were taken from a newborn girl in good health.

A single count supports this clonotype. The chain uses TRBV5-1 and TRBJ1-2, with a possible D match to TRBD1 (5 bases). V lost 2 bases, J lost 8 bases, and 13 bases lay in between. This CDR3 has 13 residues. Per germline, CDR1 SGHRS and CDR2 YFSETQ. The CDR3 region is CASSFYQGNGYTF. The CDR3 DNA reads TGCGCCAGCAGCTTTTACCAGGGAAACGGCTACACCTTC.

V usage is TRBV28 and J usage is TRBJ1-1; D call uncertain. Trimming took 6 bases from V and 5 from J, leaving 13 bases between them. This CDR3 is 13 amino acids long. The germline V gene encodes CDR1 MDHEN and CDR2 SYDVKM. The CDR3 sequence is CASSKTRRTEAFF. In DNA, the CDR3 is TGTGCCAGCAGCAAGACCCGACGGACTGAAGCTTTCTTT.

CDR3 protein: CASSSQQGRLWYEQYF. In DNA form, the CDR3 reads TGTGCCAGCAGTTCCCAACAGGGCCGTTTGTGGTACGAGCAGTACTTC. The chain employs TRBV27 and TRBJ2-7; a possible D gene is TRBD1 (6 bases). The CDR3 has 16 residues. Germline lookup yields CDR1 MNHEY and CDR2 SMNVEV (reference sequence). Trimming removed 4 bases from V and 4 bases from J, with 20 bases in between.

The genes are TRBV15 and TRBJ1-5, with 7 bases fitting TRBD1. The V segment lost 4 bases and the J segment 2 bases; nucleotides outside the gene matches: 2. This CDR3 is 14 amino acids long. Germline V lookup: CDR1 LNHNV, CDR2 YYDKDF (reference sequence). CDR3 protein: CATSTDRGNQPQHF. The CDR3 DNA reads as TGTGCCACCAGCACCGACAGGGGCAATCAGCCCCAGCATTTT.

The rearrangement uses TRBV11-1 and TRBJ2-1, with D perhaps matching TRBD1 (6 bases). The J call could be wrong; TRBJ2-7 is a better fit for the DNA end. The germline CDR1 and CDR2 sequences are SGHAT and FQDESV (reference sequence). The CDR3 spans 17 residues. The CDR3 DNA reads TGTGCCAGCAGAGTCCGGGACATCTTTTTCTCCTACAATGAGCAGTACTTC. Translating it yields CASRVRDIFFSYNEQYF.

This clonotype was detected only a few times. The gene calls are TRBV9 and TRBJ2-1, with 14 bases that match TRBD2. V shed 0 bases and J 8 bases; nucleotides not matched to a gene: 7. CDR1 and CDR2 from the germline V gene are SGDLS and YYNGEE. This CDR3 is built from 17 residues. The CDR3 sequence is CASSVVSTSGRGYEQFF. Here the CDR3 DNA reads TGTGCCAGCAGCGTAGTCTCGACTAGCGGGAGGGGTTATGAGCAGTTCTTC.

This clonotype turned up a few times. V and J are TRBV24-1 and TRBJ2-1; D is unresolved. The V gene's germline CDR1 is KGHDR and CDR2 SFDVKD. V lost 5 bases and J lost 8, with 6 bases in between. The length of the CDR3 is 11 residues. The CDR3 spells CATSAKDEQFF. Written as DNA, the CDR3 is TGTGCCACCAGTGCTAAAGATGAGCAGTTCTTC.

This clonotype was seen a few times. The genes are TRBV6-5 and TRBJ1-2; D ambiguous. This CDR3 region has 14 residues. With 2 bases removed from V and 4 bases from J, the gap between germline ends came to 11 bases. Germline V CDR1 and CDR2: MNHEY, SVGAGI. The DNA of the CDR3 is TGTGCCAGCAGTTACCGGGGATCTGGCTATGGCTACACCTTC. It encodes CASSYRGSGYGYTF.

The V call is TRBV27, the J call TRBJ2-1; 11 nucleotides line up with TRBD1. Trimming removed 8 bases from V and 7 bases from J; junction bases left unmatched: 7. Germline assignment: CDR1 MNHEY and CDR2 SMNVEV (reference sequence). The CDR3 has 14 amino acids. In DNA, the CDR3 is TGTGCCAGCCCCAATCGGGACAGGGGGAATGAGCAGTTCTTC. It yields the protein CASPNRDRGNEQFF.